The rows below give T cell receptor beta chains drawn from one sample of a study of early T cells in non-severe SARS-CoV-2 infection. TCRdb re-derived calls from the 5' RACE reads in MiXCR, one entry per CDR3 protein. The sample comprises 55,000 to 80,000 distinct CDR3 sequences, roughly 10% of which are singletons, and 5% to 8% rests with the top ten. Specimen: whole blood. These receptors came from an adult who was a healthcare worker with PCR-confirmed SARS-CoV-2 infection or an uninfected control (not recorded which). Each CDR3 is given with its conserved first and last residue. Each record gives: V gene, J gene, CDR3 length, CDR3 protein.

TRBV2	TRBJ2-5	13	CASSPGTGETQYF
TRBV30	TRBJ2-6	15	CAWFNQGLGANVLTF
TRBV4-2	TRBJ1-2	17	CASSQGPGGGILYGYTF
TRBV7-3	TRBJ2-4	14	CASSSGPGGNIQYF
TRBV4-2	TRBJ1-1	15	CASSQAQRNLGEAFF
TRBV14	TRBJ1-1	15	CASSPPSRPNTEAFF
TRBV9	TRBJ2-2	15	CASSPRIANTGELFF
TRBV6-1	TRBJ1-1	15	CASSEFPTGDTEAFF
TRBV18	TRBJ2-1	15	CASSPQQGSGNEQFF
TRBV29-1	TRBJ2-7	14	CSALSLAGGREQYF
TRBV9	TRBJ2-3	18	CASSVATPTSGSGYTQYF
TRBV6-2/TRBV6-3	TRBJ2-1	16	CASSLLIASSYNEQFF
TRBV5-1	TRBJ2-7	14	CASSQSGGSGEQYF
TRBV6-1	TRBJ2-3	13	CASSEHNTDTQYF
TRBV9	TRBJ1-2	14	CASSVGQGNYGYTF
TRBV4-1	TRBJ2-7	17	CASSQELGWTVAYEQYF
TRBV5-1	TRBJ2-5	13	CASRWGYQETQYF
TRBV5-5	TRBJ1-1	14	CASSLDIRGTEAFF
TRBV5-1	TRBJ2-2	15	CASADGGTNTGELFF
TRBV7-2	TRBJ2-2	11	CASSYAGELFF
TRBV12-3/TRBV12-4	TRBJ2-1	14	CASSSSGSYNEQFF
TRBV15	TRBJ2-7	14	CATYSGGAFTEQYF
TRBV6-5	TRBJ2-5	13	CASSDSYQETQYF
TRBV12-3/TRBV12-4	TRBJ2-2	12	CASGSYTGELFF
TRBV5-1	TRBJ1-3	16	CASSLWGIESGNTIYF
TRBV20-1	TRBJ2-2	12	CSARQGAGELFF
TRBV7-2	TRBJ1-5	14	CASSLRQGNQPQHF
TRBV20-1	TRBJ2-1	13	CSVERDGGNEQFF
TRBV20-1	TRBJ2-7	15	CSARDSGARVASQYF
TRBV6-5	TRBJ1-1	14	CASRGGQARTEAFF
TRBV11-3	TRBJ1-2	12	CASSLAVFGYTF
TRBV11-2	TRBJ2-7	15	CASSPGLAGMDEQYF
TRBV11-2	TRBJ2-1	15	CASSTLGGRNNEQFF
TRBV7-8	TRBJ1-6	15	CASSLVGAENSPLHF
TRBV12-3/TRBV12-4	TRBJ2-7	13	CASRGGSSYEQYF
TRBV5-1	TRBJ2-7	16	CASSLGPGQGFYEQYF
TRBV29-1	TRBJ2-3	10	CSADTDTQYF
TRBV28	TRBJ1-4	11	CASRLDGKLFF
TRBV11-2	TRBJ2-3	13	CASSLEITMSQYF
TRBV28	TRBJ2-1	16	CASSFSRGTLSHEQFF
TRBV20-1	TRBJ2-7	14	CSARPTSGGYEQYF
TRBV7-2	TRBJ2-7	14	CASSRLDSTYEQYF
TRBV30	TRBJ1-2	11	CAWRQLYGYTF
TRBV3-1	TRBJ2-3	14	CASSLQGGENTQYF
TRBV5-1	TRBJ1-1	15	CASNRDRGKNTEAFF
TRBV19	TRBJ1-5	16	CASSTFSDSPEQPQHF
TRBV2	TRBJ2-7	13	CASSEATPYEQYF
TRBV6-5	TRBJ1-1	13	CASSRTGATEAFF
TRBV7-2	TRBJ2-2	13	CASSRARTGELFF
TRBV11-2	TRBJ2-2	15	CASSFLLTAWGELFF
TRBV29-1	TRBJ1-1	12	CSVRPADTEAFF